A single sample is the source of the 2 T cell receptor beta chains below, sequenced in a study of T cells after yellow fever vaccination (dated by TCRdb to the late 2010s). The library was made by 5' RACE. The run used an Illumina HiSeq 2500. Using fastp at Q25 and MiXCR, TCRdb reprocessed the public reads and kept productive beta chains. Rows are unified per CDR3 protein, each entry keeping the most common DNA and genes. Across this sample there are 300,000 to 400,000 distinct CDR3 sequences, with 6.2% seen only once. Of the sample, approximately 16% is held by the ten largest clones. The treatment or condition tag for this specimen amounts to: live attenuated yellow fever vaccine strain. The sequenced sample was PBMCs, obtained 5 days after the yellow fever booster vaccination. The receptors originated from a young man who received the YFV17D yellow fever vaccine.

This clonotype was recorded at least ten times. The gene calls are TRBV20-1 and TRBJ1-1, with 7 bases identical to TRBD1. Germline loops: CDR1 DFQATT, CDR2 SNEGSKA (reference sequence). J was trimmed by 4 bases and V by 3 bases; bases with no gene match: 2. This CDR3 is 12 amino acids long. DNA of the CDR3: TGCAGTGCTAGGGGACAGTTCACTGAAGCTTTCTTT. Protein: CSARGQFTEAFF.

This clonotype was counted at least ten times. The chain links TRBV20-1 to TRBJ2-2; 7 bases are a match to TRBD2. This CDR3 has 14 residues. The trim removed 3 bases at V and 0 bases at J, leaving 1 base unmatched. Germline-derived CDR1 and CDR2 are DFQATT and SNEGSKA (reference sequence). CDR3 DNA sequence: TGCAGTGCTAGTAGCGGGCCGAACACCGGGGAGCTGTTTTTT. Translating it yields CSASSGPNTGELFF.